This T cell receptor (beta chain) was retrieved from a study of T cells in Graves' hyperthyroidism and ophthalmopathy. Study-wide findings and caveats: Ophthalmopathy was predicted by the model a median of roughly 6.6 months ahead of onset.

The hyperthyroidism patients had all been newly diagnosed, and their disease duration was under 2 months. Their ages ranged from 18 to 65 years. Thyroid ultrasound, orbital computed tomography, clinical symptoms, and serum thyroxine and TRAb underpinned diagnoses. Extraction of PBMCs used 9 to 10 ml of fresh peripheral blood. Note on this clonotype: Antigen specificity is unknown.

CDR1 is SGHDN and CDR2 is FVKESK in the germline V gene. This CDR3 is 14 amino acids long. V was pared by 2 bases and J by 5 bases, with 5 bases of the junction left unmatched. The TCR beta CDR3 regions underwent amplification using RNA transcripts as the source. First-round RT-PCR with HTBI primers amplified the TCR CDR3 region. Via MiXCR, TCRdb re-called the multiplex PCR reads, giving one row per CDR3 protein. The data contain some 800,000 distinct CDR3 sequences, roughly 37% of them singletons. This receptor was taken from a man between 18 and 29 years old with Graves' hyperthyroidism. Sequenced sample: blood. This sequence joins TRBV14 and TRBJ2-7; TRBD2 agrees at 8 bases. The CDR3, as DNA: TGTGCCAGCAGCCAACTGGGACTAGAGGACGAGCAGTACTTC. Its translation: CASSQLGLEDEQYF.